This entry features one TCR beta chain sequence. This clone was observed a single time. Its antigen has not been determined. Per-nucleotide qualities are absent, and no much larger clonotype sits a single base away. Library generation was performed with the immunoSEQ multiplex PCR assay. The immuneACCESS repertoire file appears here via TCRdb, limited to in-frame rearrangements. These files lack a portion of the clones; in checked studies, under half of the deficit traces to unresolved V genes, and the cause of the others is not known. This sample holds about 180,000 clones; around 87% were observed only once. Approximately 1.5% of the sample is taken by the ten largest. The sample originates from a study of control samples from healthy donors and cancer patients (TCRdb year 2020). Material: blood. The clonotype comes from a woman aged 45-65 years in good health.

The bases are TGTGCCACCAGTGAAGGACTCCGGGCCAATGAGCAGTTCTTC. The encoded protein is CATSEGLRANEQFF. The chain employs TRBV24-1 and TRBJ2-1, and the D gene may be TRBD2, 5 bases matching. Reading from cysteine to phenylalanine, the CDR3 counts 14 amino acids. This entry keeps only the CDR3 DNA: 42 bases, framed from base 1. The germline V gene sets CDR1 to KGHDR and CDR2 to SFDVKD. V loses 4 bases of germline sequence and J loses 6 bases, and the interval between the two ends is 12 bases.